This is a list of T cell receptor beta chains from one sample in a study of T cell changes during pregnancy in multiple sclerosis. Profiled with immunoSEQ multiplex PCR; TCRdb holds only in-frame clones, not every one. The data contain around 80,000 clones, around 92% of them singletons. Source: peripheral blood, taken before pregnancy. The receptors shown here come from a female donor with multiple sclerosis, enrolled in a pregnancy study. CDR3s include the opening cysteine and the closing phenylalanine or tryptophan. The order of the fields is J gene, CDR3 length, V gene, clone size, D gene, CDR3 protein, CDR3 DNA. A D gene is named only where the DNA matches it firmly. Size is omitted from some rows. Given values are once, few, many or a class for expanded clones.

j_call: TRBJ1-4
cdr3_length: 14
v_call: TRBV2
clone_size: -
d_call: TRBD1
cdr3_aa: CASTGDRVVEKLFF
cdr3_nt: TGTGCCAGCACCGGCGACAGGGTGGTTGAAAAACTGTTTTTT

j_call: TRBJ1-5
cdr3_length: 16
v_call: TRBV6-6
clone_size: few
d_call: TRBD1
cdr3_aa: CASSYSPSGGNQPQHF
cdr3_nt: TGTGCCAGCAGTTACTCGCCGTCAGGGGGAAATCAGCCCCAGCATTTT

j_call: TRBJ1-2
cdr3_length: 14
v_call: TRBV29-1
clone_size: -
d_call: -
cdr3_aa: CSVEDLGVPGGYTF
cdr3_nt: TGCAGCGTTGAAGATCTCGGGGTTCCCGGTGGCTACACCTTC

j_call: TRBJ1-1
cdr3_length: 11
v_call: TRBV2
clone_size: -
d_call: -
cdr3_aa: CASSVKGAAFF
cdr3_nt: TGTGCCAGCAGTGTAAAGGGAGCAGCTTTCTTT

j_call: TRBJ2-7
cdr3_length: 12
v_call: TRBV15
clone_size: -
d_call: -
cdr3_aa: CATSRGGGEQYF
cdr3_nt: TGTGCCACCAGCAGGGGGGGAGGCGAGCAGTACTTC

j_call: TRBJ2-7
cdr3_length: 14
v_call: TRBV6-1
clone_size: -
d_call: TRBD2
cdr3_aa: CASDRSSGGYEQYF
cdr3_nt: TGTGCCAGCGACCGGTCTAGCGGGGGTTACGAGCAGTACTTC

j_call: TRBJ1-2
cdr3_length: 15
v_call: TRBV5-6
clone_size: -
d_call: -
cdr3_aa: CASSLDRHRRYGYTF
cdr3_nt: TGTGCCAGCAGCTTGGACCGGCACAGGAGATATGGCTACACCTTC

j_call: TRBJ2-3
cdr3_length: 15
v_call: TRBV7-3
clone_size: -
d_call: -
cdr3_aa: CASSLSPKGADTQYF
cdr3_nt: TGTGCCAGCAGCTTATCTCCGAAAGGGGCAGATACGCAGTATTTT

j_call: TRBJ2-1
cdr3_length: 12
v_call: TRBV2
clone_size: -
d_call: TRBD2
cdr3_aa: CATTGRGNEQFF
cdr3_nt: TGTGCCACCACCGGGCGGGGGAATGAGCAGTTCTTC

j_call: TRBJ2-5
cdr3_length: 15
v_call: TRBV7-7
clone_size: -
d_call: TRBD1
cdr3_aa: CASSPRTGDKETQYF
cdr3_nt: TGTGCTAGCAGCCCCCGGACAGGAGACAAAGAGACCCAGTACTTC

j_call: TRBJ1-6
cdr3_length: 14
v_call: TRBV10-2
clone_size: once
d_call: TRBD1
cdr3_aa: CASSVDRDSSPLHF
cdr3_nt: TGCGCCAGCAGTGTGGACAGGGATAGTTCACCCCTCCACTTT

j_call: TRBJ1-3
cdr3_length: 15
v_call: TRBV4-1
clone_size: -
d_call: -
cdr3_aa: CASSQDSSSGNTIYF
cdr3_nt: TGCGCCAGCAGCCAGGACAGCTCCTCTGGAAACACCATATATTTT

j_call: TRBJ1-5
cdr3_length: 14
v_call: TRBV27
clone_size: -
d_call: -
cdr3_aa: CASSFIGQNQPQHF
cdr3_nt: TGTGCCAGCAGTTTTATAGGACAGAATCAGCCCCAGCATTTT

j_call: TRBJ1-3
cdr3_length: 17
v_call: TRBV16
clone_size: -
d_call: -
cdr3_aa: CASRLPLQVSSGNTIYF
cdr3_nt: TGTGCCAGCCGCCTCCCATTACAGGTAAGCTCTGGAAACACCATATATTTT

j_call: TRBJ2-1
cdr3_length: 13
v_call: TRBV7-9
clone_size: -
d_call: -
cdr3_aa: CASSISQGNEQFF
cdr3_nt: TGTGCCAGCAGCATAAGTCAGGGGAATGAGCAGTTCTTC

j_call: TRBJ2-6
cdr3_length: 15
v_call: TRBV2
clone_size: once
d_call: -
cdr3_aa: CASTPLASGANVLTF
cdr3_nt: TGTGCCAGCACCCCACTAGCCTCTGGGGCCAACGTCCTGACTTTC

j_call: TRBJ1-4
cdr3_length: 16
v_call: TRBV19
clone_size: once
d_call: TRBD1
cdr3_aa: CASSTGGRDRGEKLFF
cdr3_nt: TGTGCCAGTAGCACGGGGGGCCGGGACAGGGGAGAAAAACTGTTTTTT

j_call: TRBJ2-4
cdr3_length: 14
v_call: TRBV5-1
clone_size: -
d_call: -
cdr3_aa: CASTAYDGENIQYF
cdr3_nt: TGCGCCAGCACCGCATACGACGGGGAAAACATTCAGTACTTC

j_call: TRBJ2-1
cdr3_length: 16
v_call: TRBV6-4
clone_size: -
d_call: -
cdr3_aa: CASSERRSFSYNEQFF
cdr3_nt: TGTGCCAGCAGTGAAAGACGGAGCTTCTCCTACAATGAGCAGTTCTTC

j_call: TRBJ2-7
cdr3_length: 13
v_call: TRBV28
clone_size: -
d_call: -
cdr3_aa: CASSKGGPYEQYF
cdr3_nt: TGTGCCAGCAGCAAGGGGGGGCCCTACGAGCAGTACTTC

j_call: TRBJ1-2
cdr3_length: 13
v_call: TRBV5-3
clone_size: -
d_call: -
cdr3_aa: CARQASAGGGYTF
cdr3_nt: TGTGCCAGACAGGCGTCGGCTGGTGGGGGCTACACCTTC

j_call: TRBJ2-7
cdr3_length: 13
v_call: TRBV7-7
clone_size: -
d_call: -
cdr3_aa: CASSLTGEDEQYF
cdr3_nt: TGTGCTAGCAGCTTGACAGGTGAAGACGAGCAGTACTTC

j_call: TRBJ1-2
cdr3_length: 15
v_call: TRBV19
clone_size: -
d_call: -
cdr3_aa: CASSKTDRTRYGYTF
cdr3_nt: TGTGCCAGTAGTAAAACCGACAGGACGCGCTATGGCTACACCTTC

j_call: TRBJ2-7
cdr3_length: 16
v_call: TRBV9
clone_size: -
d_call: TRBD1
cdr3_aa: CASSTDPTGALGEQYF
cdr3_nt: TGTGCCAGCAGCACGGACCCAACAGGGGCCCTCGGCGAGCAGTACTTC

j_call: TRBJ2-7
cdr3_length: 14
v_call: TRBV5-1
clone_size: -
d_call: TRBD1
cdr3_aa: CASSPGQVIYEQYF
cdr3_nt: TGCGCCAGCAGCCCGGGACAGGTTATCTACGAGCAGTACTTC

j_call: TRBJ1-3
cdr3_length: 13
v_call: TRBV19
clone_size: -
d_call: -
cdr3_aa: CASSPASGNTIYF
cdr3_nt: TGTGCCAGTAGTCCCGCGTCTGGAAACACCATATATTTT

j_call: TRBJ2-7
cdr3_length: 17
v_call: TRBV15
clone_size: -
d_call: -
cdr3_aa: CATSRVGTPSHGGEQYF
cdr3_nt: TGTGCCACCAGCAGAGTGGGGACACCCTCCCACGGCGGCGAGCAGTACTTC

j_call: TRBJ2-7
cdr3_length: 15
v_call: TRBV6-1
clone_size: -
d_call: TRBD2
cdr3_aa: CASSEAGGGASEQYF
cdr3_nt: TGTGCCAGCAGTGAAGCTGGCGGGGGGGCCTCCGAGCAGTACTTC

j_call: TRBJ1-2
cdr3_length: 15
v_call: TRBV19
clone_size: -
d_call: -
cdr3_aa: CASSEQPVGNYGYTF
cdr3_nt: TGTGCCAGTAGTGAACAGCCAGTCGGAAACTATGGCTACACCTTC

j_call: TRBJ2-5
cdr3_length: 15
v_call: TRBV18
clone_size: -
d_call: -
cdr3_aa: CASSPPLARGETQYF
cdr3_nt: TGTGCCAGCTCACCCCCGCTTGCGCGGGGAGAGACCCAGTACTTC

j_call: TRBJ2-5
cdr3_length: 15
v_call: TRBV5-1
clone_size: -
d_call: TRBD2
cdr3_aa: CASSLGGLAEETQYF
cdr3_nt: TGCGCCAGCAGCTTGGGGGGACTAGCGGAAGAGACCCAGTACTTC

j_call: TRBJ1-2
cdr3_length: 13
v_call: TRBV5-1
clone_size: -
d_call: TRBD1
cdr3_aa: CASRDRGDYGYTF
cdr3_nt: TGCGCCAGCAGGGACAGGGGCGACTATGGCTACACCTTC

j_call: TRBJ2-5
cdr3_length: 13
v_call: TRBV19
clone_size: -
d_call: -
cdr3_aa: CASSFTGSETQYF
cdr3_nt: TGTGCCAGTAGTTTCACAGGGTCGGAGACCCAGTACTTC

j_call: TRBJ1-4
cdr3_length: 15
v_call: TRBV7-9
clone_size: -
d_call: -
cdr3_aa: CASSPTGQTNEKLFF
cdr3_nt: TGTGCCAGCAGTCCCACAGGTCAGACTAATGAAAAACTGTTTTTT

j_call: TRBJ1-6
cdr3_length: 13
v_call: TRBV10-2
clone_size: -
d_call: TRBD1
cdr3_aa: CATKGQEISPLHF
cdr3_nt: TGCGCCACCAAGGGACAGGAGATATCACCCCTCCACTTT

j_call: TRBJ1-1
cdr3_length: 14
v_call: TRBV6-5
clone_size: -
d_call: TRBD1
cdr3_aa: CASRVQGAKAEAFF
cdr3_nt: TGTGCCAGCAGGGTACAGGGGGCGAAGGCTGAAGCTTTCTTT

j_call: TRBJ2-7
cdr3_length: 14
v_call: TRBV5-6
clone_size: -
d_call: -
cdr3_aa: CASSRWGTSYEQYF
cdr3_nt: TGTGCCAGCAGCCGATGGGGCACAAGCTACGAGCAGTACTTC

j_call: TRBJ1-1
cdr3_length: 11
v_call: TRBV11-2
clone_size: -
d_call: -
cdr3_aa: CASSSGSQAFF
cdr3_nt: TGTGCCAGCAGCTCCGGGTCTCAAGCTTTCTTT

j_call: TRBJ1-1
cdr3_length: 13
v_call: TRBV10-3
clone_size: few
d_call: -
cdr3_aa: CAIRRGENTEAFF
cdr3_nt: TGTGCCATCAGACGGGGGGAAAACACTGAAGCTTTCTTT

j_call: TRBJ1-6
cdr3_length: 15
v_call: TRBV6-1
clone_size: few
d_call: TRBD1
cdr3_aa: CASRGDSSHNSPLHF
cdr3_nt: TGTGCCAGCAGAGGGGACAGCAGTCATAATTCACCCCTCCACTTT

j_call: TRBJ1-2
cdr3_length: 15
v_call: TRBV9
clone_size: -
d_call: TRBD1
cdr3_aa: CASSAGTGGVYGYTF
cdr3_nt: TGTGCCAGCAGCGCAGGGACAGGGGGCGTCTATGGCTACACCTTC

j_call: TRBJ2-5
cdr3_length: 15
v_call: TRBV4-1
clone_size: -
d_call: -
cdr3_aa: CASSQSYENQETQYF
cdr3_nt: TGCGCCAGCAGCCAAAGTTATGAGAACCAAGAGACCCAGTACTTC

j_call: TRBJ2-2
cdr3_length: 19
v_call: TRBV29-1
clone_size: -
d_call: -
cdr3_aa: CSVEGVVTGGAVGAGELFF
cdr3_nt: TGCAGCGTTGAAGGTGTTGTAACAGGGGGGGCGGTAGGAGCCGGGGAGCTGTTTTTT

j_call: TRBJ1-1
cdr3_length: 14
v_call: TRBV5-6
clone_size: -
d_call: TRBD1
cdr3_aa: CASSWDRGNTEAFF
cdr3_nt: TGTGCCAGCAGCTGGGACAGGGGGAACACTGAAGCTTTCTTT

j_call: TRBJ1-2
cdr3_length: 17
v_call: TRBV7-8
clone_size: -
d_call: -
cdr3_aa: CASSLAVSLQQVHGYTF
cdr3_nt: TGTGCCAGCAGCTTAGCGGTCTCACTCCAGCAGGTTCATGGCTACACCTTC

j_call: TRBJ2-5
cdr3_length: 15
v_call: TRBV5-1
clone_size: -
d_call: TRBD2
cdr3_aa: CASGEAGRPQETQYF
cdr3_nt: TGCGCCAGCGGTGAAGCGGGAAGACCACAAGAGACCCAGTACTTC

j_call: TRBJ2-7
cdr3_length: 16
v_call: TRBV7-9
clone_size: -
d_call: TRBD2
cdr3_aa: CASSSRTSGGFYEQYF
cdr3_nt: TGTGCCAGCAGCTCGAGGACTAGCGGGGGGTTCTACGAGCAGTACTTC

j_call: TRBJ2-7
cdr3_length: 15
v_call: TRBV29-1
clone_size: once
d_call: -
cdr3_aa: CSVEVPRDSSYEQYF
cdr3_nt: TGCAGCGTTGAAGTCCCTAGAGACAGCTCCTACGAGCAGTACTTC

j_call: TRBJ1-1
cdr3_length: 14
v_call: TRBV4-1
clone_size: -
d_call: -
cdr3_aa: CASSRLRVGTEAFF
cdr3_nt: TGCGCCAGCAGCCGCCTCAGGGTAGGGACTGAAGCTTTCTTT

j_call: TRBJ2-7
cdr3_length: 17
v_call: TRBV7-2
clone_size: -
d_call: TRBD1
cdr3_aa: CASSLGWGTGGTYEQYF
cdr3_nt: TGTGCCAGCAGCTTAGGGTGGGGGACAGGGGGCACCTACGAGCAGTACTTC

j_call: TRBJ2-5
cdr3_length: 12
v_call: TRBV2
clone_size: -
d_call: TRBD1
cdr3_aa: CASTGQGFAQYF
cdr3_nt: TGTGCCAGCACCGGACAGGGTTTTGCCCAGTACTTC

j_call: TRBJ2-1
cdr3_length: 19
v_call: TRBV30
clone_size: -
d_call: TRBD1
cdr3_aa: CAWMLPRDRADRRLDEQFF
cdr3_nt: TGTGCCTGGATGCTACCCCGGGACAGGGCTGATCGTAGGCTAGATGAGCAGTTCTTC

j_call: TRBJ2-1
cdr3_length: 18
v_call: TRBV18
clone_size: -
d_call: -
cdr3_aa: CASSPSPSSAVKYNEQFF
cdr3_nt: TGTGCCAGCTCACCCTCGCCCTCTTCAGCGGTGAAATACAATGAGCAGTTCTTC

j_call: TRBJ2-2
cdr3_length: 15
v_call: TRBV29-1
clone_size: -
d_call: TRBD1
cdr3_aa: CSVGVGTGDTGELFF
cdr3_nt: TGCAGCGTTGGGGTAGGGACAGGGGACACCGGGGAGCTGTTTTTT

j_call: TRBJ1-3
cdr3_length: 17
v_call: TRBV4-1
clone_size: -
d_call: -
cdr3_aa: CASSQAGTPSSGNTIYF
cdr3_nt: TGCGCCAGCAGCCAGGCCGGGACTCCGAGCTCTGGAAACACCATATATTTT

j_call: TRBJ1-1
cdr3_length: 16
v_call: TRBV6-1
clone_size: -
d_call: -
cdr3_aa: CASSERGNTILTEAFF
cdr3_nt: TGTGCCAGCAGTGAACGAGGTAACACTATACTCACTGAAGCTTTCTTT

j_call: TRBJ1-2
cdr3_length: 13
v_call: TRBV9
clone_size: -
d_call: -
cdr3_aa: CASSVGGGDGYTF
cdr3_nt: TGTGCCAGCAGCGTAGGAGGGGGAGATGGCTACACCTTC